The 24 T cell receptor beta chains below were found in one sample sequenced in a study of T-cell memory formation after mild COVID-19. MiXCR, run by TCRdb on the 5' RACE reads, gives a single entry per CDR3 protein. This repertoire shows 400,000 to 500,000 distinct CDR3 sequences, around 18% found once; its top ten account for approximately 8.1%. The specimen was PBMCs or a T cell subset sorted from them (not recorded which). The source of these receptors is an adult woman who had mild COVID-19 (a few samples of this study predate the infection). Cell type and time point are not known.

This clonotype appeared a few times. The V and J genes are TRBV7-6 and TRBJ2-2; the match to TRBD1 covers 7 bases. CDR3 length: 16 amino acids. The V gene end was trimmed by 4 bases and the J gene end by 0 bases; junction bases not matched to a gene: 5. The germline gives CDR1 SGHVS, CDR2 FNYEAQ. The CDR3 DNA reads TGTGCCAGCAGCTCTACAGGGGTTTCGAACACCGGGGAGCTGTTTTTT. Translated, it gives CASSSTGVSNTGELFF.

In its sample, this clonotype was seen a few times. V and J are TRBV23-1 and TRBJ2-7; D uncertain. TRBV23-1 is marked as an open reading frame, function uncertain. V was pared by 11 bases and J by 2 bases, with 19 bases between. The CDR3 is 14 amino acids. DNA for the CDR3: TGCGCCGAGTTTCCTTGGCACCATGCCTACGAGCAGTACTTC. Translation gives CAEFPWHHAYEQYF.

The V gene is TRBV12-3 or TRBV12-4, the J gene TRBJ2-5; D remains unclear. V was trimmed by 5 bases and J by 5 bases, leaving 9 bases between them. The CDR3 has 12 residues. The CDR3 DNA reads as TGTGCCAGCAGTCTCATAGGGGAGACCCAGTACTTC. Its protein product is CASSLIGETQYF.

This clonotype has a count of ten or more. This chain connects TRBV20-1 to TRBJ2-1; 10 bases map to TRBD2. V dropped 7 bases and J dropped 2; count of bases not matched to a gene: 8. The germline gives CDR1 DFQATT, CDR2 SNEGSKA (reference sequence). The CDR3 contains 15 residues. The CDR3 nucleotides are TGCAGTGGACTAGCGGGCAGGGTCGCCTACAATGAGCAGTTCTTC. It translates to CSGLAGRVAYNEQFF.

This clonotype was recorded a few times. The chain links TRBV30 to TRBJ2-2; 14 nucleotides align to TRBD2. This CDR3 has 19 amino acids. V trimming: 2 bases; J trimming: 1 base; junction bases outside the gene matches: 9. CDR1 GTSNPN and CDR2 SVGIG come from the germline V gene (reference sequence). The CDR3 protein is CAWSFPTSGRARNTGELFF. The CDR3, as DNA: TGTGCCTGGAGTTTTCCGACTAGCGGGAGGGCCAGGAACACCGGGGAGCTGTTTTTT.

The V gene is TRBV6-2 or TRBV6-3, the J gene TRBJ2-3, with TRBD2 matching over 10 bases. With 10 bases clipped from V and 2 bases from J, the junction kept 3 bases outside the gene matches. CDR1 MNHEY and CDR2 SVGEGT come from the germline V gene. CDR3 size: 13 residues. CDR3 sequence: CATSGGYTDTQYF. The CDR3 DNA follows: TGTGCCACTAGCGGGGGATACACAGATACGCAGTATTTT.

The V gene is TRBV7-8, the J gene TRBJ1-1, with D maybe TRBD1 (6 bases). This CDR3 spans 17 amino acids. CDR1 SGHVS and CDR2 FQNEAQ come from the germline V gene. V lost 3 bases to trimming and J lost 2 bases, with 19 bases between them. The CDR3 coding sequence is TGTGCCAGCAGCTTCGATCTACCGGGGGCAGGAAACACTGAAGCTTTCTTT. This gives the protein CASSFDLPGAGNTEAFF.

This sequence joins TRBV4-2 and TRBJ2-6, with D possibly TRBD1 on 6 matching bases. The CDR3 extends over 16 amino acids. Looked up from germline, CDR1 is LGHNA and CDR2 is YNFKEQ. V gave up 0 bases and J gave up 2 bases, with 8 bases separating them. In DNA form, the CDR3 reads TGTGCCAGCAGCCAAGACCACAGGGCTGGGGCCAACGTCCTGACTTTC. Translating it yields CASSQDHRAGANVLTF.

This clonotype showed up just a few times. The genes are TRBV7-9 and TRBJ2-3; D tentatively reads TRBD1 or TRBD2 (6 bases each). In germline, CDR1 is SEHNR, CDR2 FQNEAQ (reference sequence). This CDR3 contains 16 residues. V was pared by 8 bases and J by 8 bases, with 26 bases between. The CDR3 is CASAEGGPTRPVTQYF. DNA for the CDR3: TGTGCCAGCGCGGAGGGGGGTCCCACCCGCCCAGTTACGCAGTATTTT. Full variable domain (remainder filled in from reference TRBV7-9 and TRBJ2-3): DTGVSQNPRHKITKRGQNVTFRCDPISEHNRLYWYRQTLGQGPEFLTYFQNEAQLEKSRLLSDRFSAERPKGSFSTLEIQRTEQGDSAMYLCASAEGGPTRPVTQYFGPGTRLTVL.

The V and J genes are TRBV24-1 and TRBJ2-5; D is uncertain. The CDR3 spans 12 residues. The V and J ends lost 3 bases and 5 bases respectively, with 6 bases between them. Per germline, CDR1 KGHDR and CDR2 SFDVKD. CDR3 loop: CATSDVMETQYF. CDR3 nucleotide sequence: TGTGCCACCAGTGATGTAATGGAGACCCAGTACTTC.

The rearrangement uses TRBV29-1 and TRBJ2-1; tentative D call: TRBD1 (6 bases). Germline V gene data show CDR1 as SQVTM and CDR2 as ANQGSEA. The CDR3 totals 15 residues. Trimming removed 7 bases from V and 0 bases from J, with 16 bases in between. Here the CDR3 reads CSADKGRGSYNEQFF. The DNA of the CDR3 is TGCAGCGCAGACAAGGGCAGGGGCTCCTACAATGAGCAGTTCTTC.

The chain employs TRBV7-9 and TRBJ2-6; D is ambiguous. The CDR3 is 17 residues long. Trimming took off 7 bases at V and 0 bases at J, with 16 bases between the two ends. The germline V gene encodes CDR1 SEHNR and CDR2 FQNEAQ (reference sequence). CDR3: CASNSGPNGSGANVLTF. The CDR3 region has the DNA TGTGCCAGCAACTCTGGTCCAAACGGCTCTGGGGCCAACGTCCTGACTTTC. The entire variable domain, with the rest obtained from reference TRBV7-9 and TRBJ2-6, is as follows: DTGVSQNPRHKITKRGQNVTFRCDPISEHNRLYWYRQTLGQGPEFLTYFQNEAQLEKSRLLSDRFSAERPKGSFSTLEIQRTEQGDSAMYLCASNSGPNGSGANVLTFGAGSRLTVL.

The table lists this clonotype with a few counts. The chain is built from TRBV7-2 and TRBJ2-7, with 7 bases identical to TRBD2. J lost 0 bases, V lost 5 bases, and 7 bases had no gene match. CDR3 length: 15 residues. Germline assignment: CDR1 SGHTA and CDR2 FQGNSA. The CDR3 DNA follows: TGTGCCAGCAGCGGGGGAGGGAGTGTCTCCTACGAGCAGTACTTC. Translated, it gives CASSGGGSVSYEQYF.

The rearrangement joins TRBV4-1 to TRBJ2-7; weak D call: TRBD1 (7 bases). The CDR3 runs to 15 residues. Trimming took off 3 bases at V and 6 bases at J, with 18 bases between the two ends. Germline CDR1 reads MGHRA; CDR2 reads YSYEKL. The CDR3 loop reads CASSQALTGTAEQYF. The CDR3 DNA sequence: TGCGCCAGCAGCCAGGCGCTGACAGGGACTGCCGAGCAGTACTTC.

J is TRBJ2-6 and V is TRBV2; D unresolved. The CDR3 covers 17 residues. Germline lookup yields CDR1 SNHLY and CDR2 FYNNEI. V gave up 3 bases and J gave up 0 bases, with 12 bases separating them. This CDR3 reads CASSDKGILSGANVLTF. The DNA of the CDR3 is TGTGCCAGCAGTGATAAGGGCATACTCTCTGGGGCCAACGTCCTGACTTTC. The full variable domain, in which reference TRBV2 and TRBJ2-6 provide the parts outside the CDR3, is EPEVTQTPSHQVTQMGQEVILRCVPISNHLYFYWYRQILGQKVEFLVSFYNNEISEKSEIFDDQFSVERPDGSNFTLKIRSTKLEDSAMYFCASSDKGILSGANVLTFGAGSRLTVL.

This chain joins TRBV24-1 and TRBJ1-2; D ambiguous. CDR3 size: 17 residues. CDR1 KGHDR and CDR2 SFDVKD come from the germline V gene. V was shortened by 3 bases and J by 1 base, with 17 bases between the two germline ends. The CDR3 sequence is CATSDRHRGSGNYGYTF. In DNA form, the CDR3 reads TGTGCCACCAGTGATCGCCACCGAGGATCGGGTAACTATGGCTACACCTTC.

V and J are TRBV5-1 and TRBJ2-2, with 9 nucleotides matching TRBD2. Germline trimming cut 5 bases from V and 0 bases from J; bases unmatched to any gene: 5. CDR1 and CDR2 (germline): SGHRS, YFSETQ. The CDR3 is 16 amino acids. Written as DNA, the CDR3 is TGCGCCAGCAGACCTATAGCGGGGGCGAACACCGGGGAGCTGTTTTTT. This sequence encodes CASRPIAGANTGELFF.

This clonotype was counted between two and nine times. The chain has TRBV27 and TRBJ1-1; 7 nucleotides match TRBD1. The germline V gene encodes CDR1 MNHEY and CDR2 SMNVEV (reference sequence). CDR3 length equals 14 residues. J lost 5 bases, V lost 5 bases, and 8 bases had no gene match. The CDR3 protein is CASSLRGTVTEAFF. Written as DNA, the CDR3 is TGTGCCAGCAGTCTTAGAGGGACAGTAACTGAAGCTTTCTTT.

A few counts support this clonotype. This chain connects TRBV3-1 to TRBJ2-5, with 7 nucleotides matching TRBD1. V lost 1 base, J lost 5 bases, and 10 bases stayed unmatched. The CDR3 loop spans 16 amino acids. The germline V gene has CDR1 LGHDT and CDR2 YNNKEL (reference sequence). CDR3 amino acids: CASSQGGPTGWETQYF. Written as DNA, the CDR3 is TGTGCCAGCAGCCAAGGAGGCCCGACAGGGTGGGAGACCCAGTACTTC.

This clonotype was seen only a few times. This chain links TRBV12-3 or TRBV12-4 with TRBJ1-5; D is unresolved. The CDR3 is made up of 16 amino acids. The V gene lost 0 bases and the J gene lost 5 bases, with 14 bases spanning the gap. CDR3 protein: CASSLAAVESDQPQHF. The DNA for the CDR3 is TGTGCCAGCAGTTTAGCCGCCGTGGAATCTGATCAGCCCCAGCATTTT.

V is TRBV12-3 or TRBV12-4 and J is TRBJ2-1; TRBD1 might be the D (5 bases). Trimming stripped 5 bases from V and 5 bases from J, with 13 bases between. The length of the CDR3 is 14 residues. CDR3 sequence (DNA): TGTGCCAGCAGTACTGGGGCCACGCACAATGAGCAGTTCTTC. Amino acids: CASSTGATHNEQFF.

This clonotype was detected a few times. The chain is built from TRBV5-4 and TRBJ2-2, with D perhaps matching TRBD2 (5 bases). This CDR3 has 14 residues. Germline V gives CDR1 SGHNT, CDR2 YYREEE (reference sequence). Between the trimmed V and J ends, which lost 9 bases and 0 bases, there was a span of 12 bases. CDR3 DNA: TGTGCCACCATTCCGGGGACGAACACCGGGGAGCTGTTTTTT. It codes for CATIPGTNTGELFF.

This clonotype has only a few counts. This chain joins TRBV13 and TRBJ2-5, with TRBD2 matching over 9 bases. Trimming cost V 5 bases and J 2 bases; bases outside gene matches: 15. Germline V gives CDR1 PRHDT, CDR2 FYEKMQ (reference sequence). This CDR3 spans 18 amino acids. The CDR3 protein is CASSLIAGVAAVQETQYF. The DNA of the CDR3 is TGTGCCAGCAGCCTGATAGCGGGAGTGGCAGCCGTACAAGAGACCCAGTACTTC.

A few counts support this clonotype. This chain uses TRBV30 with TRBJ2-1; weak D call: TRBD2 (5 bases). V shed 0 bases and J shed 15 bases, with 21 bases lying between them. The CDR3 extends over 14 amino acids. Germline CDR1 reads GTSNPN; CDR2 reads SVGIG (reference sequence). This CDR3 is CAWSVLRGSGNMFF. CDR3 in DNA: TGTGCCTGGAGTGTACTAAGAGGGAGTGGGAATATGTTCTTC.